A single sample gave rise to the 18 T cell receptor beta chains below, sequenced in a study of blood T cell repertoires in COVID-19. The table came from immunoSEQ multiplex PCR; TCRdb's copy has only in-frame clones and leaves some out. This table holds around 95,000 clones, roughly 80% found once. Sample: peripheral blood. Receptors originate from a man aged 45 to 65 with active or convalescent COVID-19.

In this sample, this clone turned up once. The chain links TRBV6-5 to TRBJ2-5; D might be TRBD2 (5 bases). The CDR3 has 13 residues. Germline CDR1 and CDR2: MNHEY and SVGAGI. The V end was cut by 6 bases, the J end by 4 bases, with 12 bases between. The CDR3 DNA follows: TGTGCCAGCAGCGGGGAATGGTCAGAGACCCAGTACTTC. Translated, it gives CASSGEWSETQYF.

This clone has only a few counts. The chain links TRBV14 to TRBJ2-2, with 7 bases fitting TRBD2. CDR3 length equals 17 residues. The ends lost 4 bases at V and 5 bases at J; junction bases unmatched: 13. In germline, CDR1 is SGHDN, CDR2 FVKESK. Here the CDR3 reads CASSPLVGGRWTGELFF. The CDR3 nucleotides are TGTGCCAGCAGCCCCTTGGTGGGCGGGAGATGGACCGGGGAGCTGTTTTTT.

The genes are TRBV24-1 and TRBJ2-3; weak D call: TRBD2 (5 bases). The CDR3 sequence is 16 residues long. Trimming pared 1 base from V and 0 bases from J, leaving 10 bases between. CDR1 and CDR2 from the germline V gene are KGHDR and SFDVKD. CDR3 sequence reads: CATSDFSSGSTDTQYF. The CDR3 DNA reads as TGTGCCACCAGTGATTTTTCCAGCGGTAGCACAGATACGCAGTATTTT.

This chain links TRBV24-1 with TRBJ2-4; 9 bases match TRBD1. Trimming took 2 bases from V and 0 from J; bases not matched to a gene: 4. In germline, CDR1 is KGHDR, CDR2 SFDVKD. This CDR3 is built from 17 residues. The CDR3 region is CATSDSLQGAAKNIQYF. In nucleotides, the CDR3 is TGTGCCACCAGTGATTCGCTACAGGGGGCAGCCAAAAACATTCAGTACTTC.

The rearrangement joins TRBV19 to TRBJ2-7, with 8 positions matching TRBD1. J gave up 3 bases and V 5 bases, and 6 bases lay outside the gene matches. Germline V gives CDR1 LNHDA, CDR2 SQIVND (reference sequence). There are 14 residues in the CDR3. The CDR3 spells CASSSRTGNYEQYF. Written as DNA, the CDR3 is TGTGCCAGTAGTTCACGGACAGGGAACTACGAGCAGTACTTC. The full variable domain, completed using reference TRBV19 and TRBJ2-7, is DGGITQSPKYLFRKEGQNVTLSCEQNLNHDAMYWYRQDPGQGLRLIYYSQIVNDFQKGDIAEGYSVSREKKESFPLTVTSAQKNPTAFYLCASSSRTGNYEQYFGPGTRLTVT.

J is TRBJ1-2 and V is TRBV3-1 (or the pseudogene TRBV3-2); perhaps TRBD1 as D (5 bases). V dropped 5 bases and J dropped 6 bases, with 13 bases sitting between them. The CDR3 contains 13 residues. CDR1 and CDR2 from the germline V gene are LGHDT and YNNKEL (reference sequence). CDR3 sequence reads: CASSSRQGDGYTF. The CDR3 DNA is TGTGCCAGCAGCAGCCGGCAGGGTGATGGCTACACCTTC.

The rearrangement uses TRBV6-6 and TRBJ2-6; D ambiguous. The CDR3 totals 15 residues. In germline, CDR1 is MNHNY, CDR2 SVGAGI (reference sequence). Trimming removed 2 bases at V and 4 bases at J, with 9 bases between. CDR3 loop: CASSYVPSGANVLTF. The DNA for the CDR3 is TGTGCCAGCAGTTACGTCCCTTCGGGGGCCAACGTCCTGACTTTC.

This chain uses TRBV19 with TRBJ2-7, with D perhaps matching TRBD1 (6 bases). CDR3 length: 13 amino acids. V was trimmed by 2 bases and J by 6 bases, leaving 11 bases between them. Germline V gene sequence: CDR1 LNHDA, CDR2 SQIVND (reference sequence). CDR3 nucleotides: TGTGCCAGTAGTATAAACAGGGTAGGCGAGCAGTACTTC. Translated, it gives CASSINRVGEQYF.

J is TRBJ2-7 and V is TRBV27; TRBD1 matches 8 bases. V trimming: 6 bases; J trimming: 2 bases; junction bases outside the gene matches: 6. CDR1 MNHEY and CDR2 SMNVEV come from the germline V gene (reference sequence). This CDR3 region has 14 residues. CDR3 region: CASSFWDRPYEQYF. CDR3 in DNA: TGTGCCAGCAGCTTCTGGGACAGGCCCTACGAGCAGTACTTC.

This clone was detected only once. The chain uses TRBV21-1 and TRBJ2-1; TRBD1, the table's D call, lacks a check against the DNA. TRBV21-1 represents a pseudogene. This CDR3 comprises 14 residues. DNA of the CDR3: TGTGCCAGCAGCAAAGGACAGGGGGCGCATGAGCAGTTCTTC. This codes for CASSKGQGAHEQFF.

With respect to this clone: The sample contains more than one DNA sequence encoding this CDR3. The rearrangement joins TRBV11-3 to TRBJ1-2; D not resolved. Trimming stripped 5 bases from V and 2 bases from J, with 9 bases between. CDR1 is SGHNT and CDR2 is YENEEA in the germline V gene. This CDR3 has 13 residues. The CDR3: CASSQAGNYGYTF. The CDR3 DNA sequence: TGTGCCAGCAGCCAAGCGGGGAACTATGGCTACACCTTC.

V and J are TRBV6-2 or TRBV6-3 and TRBJ2-1, with 10 bases matching TRBD1. Trimming at V came to 4 bases and at J to 9 bases, leaving 15 bases not matched to a gene. The CDR3 runs 17 residues. Per germline, CDR1 MNHEY and CDR2 SVGEGT. In DNA form, the CDR3 reads TGTGCCAGCAGTTTCCTTCCGGGACAGGGGAGGCTTACTGAGCAGTTCTTC. Translated: CASSFLPGQGRLTEQFF.

The chain recombines TRBV28 with TRBJ1-3, with D perhaps matching TRBD1 (5 bases). Germline assignment: CDR1 MDHEN and CDR2 SYDVKM. This CDR3 region has 17 residues. The germline V and J ends were trimmed by 8 bases and 0 bases, with 20 bases remaining between them. CDR3 DNA: TGTGCCAGCTTTAGCTTGGACACACCGAGCTCTGGAAACACCATATATTTT. It translates to CASFSLDTPSSGNTIYF.

The V call is TRBV27, the J call TRBJ2-3, with TRBD1 matching 10 bases. The length of the CDR3 is 16 residues. J was trimmed by 1 base and V by 4 bases; bases with no gene match: 5. The V gene's germline CDR1 is MNHEY and CDR2 SMNVEV (reference sequence). CDR3 nucleotide sequence: TGTGCCAGCAGTTGGACAGGGGGGTTTGGCACAGATACGCAGTATTTT. Its protein product is CASSWTGGFGTDTQYF.

This clone was seen once. The chain recombines TRBV9 with TRBJ2-2, with TRBD2 matching over 7 bases. The CDR3 has 16 residues. V trimming: 4 bases; J trimming: 6 bases; junction bases outside the gene matches: 12. Germline V gene lookup returns CDR1 SGDLS and CDR2 YYNGEE. The DNA of the CDR3 is TGTGCCAGCAGCCCACGACTGGCGGGAGAGCCCGGGGAGCTGTTTTTT. Amino acid sequence: CASSPRLAGEPGELFF.

This clone occurred once. This chain uses TRBV9 with TRBJ1-2; possibly TRBD1 for D (6 bases). The CDR3 totals 14 residues. The V gene lost 0 bases and the J gene lost 5 bases, with 11 bases spanning the gap. The germline V gene encodes CDR1 SGDLS and CDR2 YYNGEE. CDR3 sequence: CASSVDRVGYGYTF. The CDR3 DNA sequence: TGTGCCAGCAGCGTAGACAGGGTGGGATATGGCTACACCTTC.

This clone occurred once. The V and J genes are TRBV5-1 and TRBJ1-1; 8 bases agree with TRBD1. Germline CDR1 SGHRS, CDR2 YFSETQ. The CDR3 runs to 15 residues. The junction had 6 bases not matched to a gene; V was cut back by 4 bases and J by 1 base. The CDR3 protein is CASSIRTGSNTEAFF. Here the CDR3 DNA reads TGCGCCAGCAGCATACGGACAGGGTCGAACACTGAAGCTTTCTTT. Looking up the rest from reference TRBV5-1 and TRBJ1-1 gives the full variable domain: KAGVTQTPRYLIKTRGQQVTLSCSPISGHRSVSWYQQTPGQGLQFLFEYFSETQRNKGNFPGRFSGRQFSNSRSEMNVSTLELGDSALYLCASSIRTGSNTEAFFGQGTRLTVV.

The rearrangement uses TRBV5-6 and TRBJ2-3; 11 nucleotides agree with TRBD2. Germline V gene sequence: CDR1 SGHDT, CDR2 YYEEEE. The J segment lost 1 base and the V segment lost 3 bases, leaving 4 bases of the junction unmatched. This CDR3 has 16 residues. The CDR3 reads CASSWGGLAGTDTQYF. The DNA of the CDR3 is TGTGCCAGCAGCTGGGGGGGACTAGCGGGCACAGATACGCAGTATTTT.